Listed below are T cell receptor beta chains from one sample, sequenced in a study of Ad26.COV2.S vaccination and SARS-CoV-2 variants. TCRdb keeps only in-frame clones here, not all; method: immunoSEQ multiplex PCR. The profile shows around 300,000 clones, 80% to 90% of them singletons. This specimen was peripheral blood, taken in a trial of Ad26.COV2.S vaccine versus placebo. The receptors derive from a person between 18 and 65 years old who received the Ad26.COV2.S COVID-19 vaccine or a placebo. CDR3s include the opening cysteine and the closing phenylalanine or tryptophan. The D gene is left open where the match is weak. The size field is filled for only some rows; it gives once, few, many or a size class.

d_gene	abundance	v_gene	j_gene	CDR3nt	CDR3aa
.	.	TRBV2	TRBJ1-2	TGTGCCAGCAGTGAATCCGGGCTCTATGGCTACACCTTC	CASSESGLYGYTF
TRBD1	.	TRBV28	TRBJ1-6	TGTGCCAGCATCCGGACAGGGGTACATAATTCACCCCTCCACTTT	CASIRTGVHNSPLHF
TRBD1	.	TRBV9	TRBJ1-2	TGTGCCAGCAGCGTCTACACGACAGGGAACTATGGCTACACCTTC	CASSVYTTGNYGYTF
.	.	TRBV2	TRBJ1-6	TGTGCCAGCAGTGAGGAGCTGGGACCCCTCCACTTT	CASSEELGPLHF
.	.	TRBV20-1	TRBJ1-1	TGCAGTGCCCTGCACCTCACTGAAGCTTTCTTT	CSALHLTEAFF
TRBD2	.	TRBV5-1	TRBJ2-3	TGCGCCAGCAGCTTGGGACTAGCGGTCACAGATACGCAGTATTTT	CASSLGLAVTDTQYF
TRBD1	.	TRBV2	TRBJ1-5	TGTGCCAGCAGTGGAACAGGGGGAGTTTCTCAGCCCCAGCATTTT	CASSGTGGVSQPQHF
.	.	TRBV21-1	TRBJ1-5	TGTGCCAGCAGCCCCTGGGACATTGGCCGCGGAGGTGGGCCCCAGCATTTT	CASSPWDIGRGGGPQHF
TRBD2	.	TRBV28	TRBJ2-1	TGTGCCAGCAGTTCCGGACTAGCGGGAGGAAAGGGGCCGTTCTTC	CASSSGLAGGKGPFF
.	.	TRBV4-1	TRBJ1-3	TGCGCCAGCAGCCAAGCACAGGCCAGCTCTGGAAACACCATATATTTT	CASSQAQASSGNTIYF
.	few	TRBV6-2/TRBV6-3	TRBJ2-7	TGTGCCAGCAGTTCCTCCACCCGTTCTCCTGTATACGAGCAGTACTTC	CASSSSTRSPVYEQYF
.	.	TRBV30	TRBJ1-4	TGTGCCTGGGGAACACCCGGGAAACTGTTTTTT	CAWGTPGKLFF
TRBD2	.	TRBV4-2	TRBJ2-1	TGTGCCAGCAGCCAAGGAGGGGCGAGGAGCGGGGGGGCGAGTGAGCAGTTCTTC	CASSQGGARSGGASEQFF
TRBD2	few	TRBV4-2	TRBJ2-1	TGTGCCAGCAGCCTCGGACTAGAATCGTACAATGAGCAGTTCTTC	CASSLGLESYNEQFF
TRBD2	many	TRBV5-5	TRBJ2-7	TGTGCCAGCAGCTTACTAGCGGGGCCCTCCTACGAGCAGTACTTC	CASSLLAGPSYEQYF
TRBD2	once	TRBV11-2	TRBJ2-7	TGTGCCAGCAGCTTAGCCGGGGAGGGGCGTTCCTACGAGCAGTACTTC	CASSLAGEGRSYEQYF
TRBD2	.	TRBV5-4	TRBJ2-1	TGTGCCAGCAGCGCCCCACTAGCGGGAGTTTATGAGCAGTTCTTC	CASSAPLAGVYEQFF
.	.	TRBV6-1	TRBJ2-7	TGTGCCAGCAGTGAAGCGCATGGGACGGTCGCCTACGAGCAGTACTTC	CASSEAHGTVAYEQYF
.	.	TRBV4-3	TRBJ2-1	TGCGCCAGCAGCCAAGATCGGGCTAGCTCCTACAATGAGCAGTTCTTC	CASSQDRASSYNEQFF
TRBD1	.	TRBV2	TRBJ1-5	TGTGCCAGCAGTGACCAGGGGGCGCTCAATCAGCCCCAGCATTTT	CASSDQGALNQPQHF
.	.	TRBV7-2	TRBJ2-6	TGTGCCAGCAGCGTCCCCCAACCGGGGGCCAACGTCCTGACTTTC	CASSVPQPGANVLTF
.	.	TRBV10-3	TRBJ1-4	TGTGCCATCAGCGCGGGTGAAAAACTGTTTTTT	CAISAGEKLFF
.	.	TRBV12-5	TRBJ2-5	TGTGCTAGTGGTTTAGGGGTGGAGACCCAGTACTTC	CASGLGVETQYF
.	.	TRBV11-2	TRBJ2-5	TGTGCCAGCAGCTTAGGACAGGTGGAAGGGGAGACCCAGTACTTC	CASSLGQVEGETQYF
.	.	TRBV21-1	TRBJ2-2	TGTGCCAGCACCTCAGGGACTAGCGAAAACACCGGGGAGCTGTTTTTT	CASTSGTSENTGELFF
.	.	TRBV12-2	TRBJ1-1	TGTGCAAGTCGCTTAGCTGGGCGAGAGGCTTTCTTT	CASRLAGREAFF
.	.	TRBV29-1	TRBJ1-2	TGCAGCGTTAACATGGCAGTACCCTATGGCTACACCTTC	CSVNMAVPYGYTF
TRBD1	.	TRBV6-6	TRBJ1-6	TGTGCCAGCAGCCCTAACAGGGGTCCAAATTCACCCCTCCACTTT	CASSPNRGPNSPLHF
.	.	TRBV2	TRBJ1-1	TGTGCCAGCATGAAAGAGTCTAGGGTGAACACTGAAGCTTTCTTT	CASMKESRVNTEAFF
TRBD1	.	TRBV18	TRBJ2-1	TGTGCCAGCTCACCTATGGGACAGGTGGTCAATGAGCAGTTCTTC	CASSPMGQVVNEQFF
TRBD2	.	TRBV29-1	TRBJ2-5	TGCAGCGTCGAGACTAGCGGGGGGTGGCAAGAGACCCAGTACTTC	CSVETSGGWQETQYF
.	.	TRBV7-2	TRBJ1-5	TGTGCCAGCAGCTTAGCCTCCGGGCAGCCCCAGCATTTT	CASSLASGQPQHF
.	.	TRBV27	TRBJ1-1	TGTGCCAGCAAGGGTCGAAGTTGGAACACTGAAGCTTTCTTT	CASKGRSWNTEAFF
TRBD1	.	TRBV5-4	TRBJ1-2	TGTGCCAGCAGCCTACAGGGGGGGAACTATGGCTACACCTTC	CASSLQGGNYGYTF
TRBD2	.	TRBV13	TRBJ2-2	TGTGCCAGCAGCTTGCGCCAGCGGGGGGCTACCGGGGAGCTGTTTTTT	CASSLRQRGATGELFF
.	.	TRBV18	TRBJ1-2	TGTGCCAGCTCACCGCAGGGGCCAGTTAGCTATGGCTACACCTTC	CASSPQGPVSYGYTF
.	.	TRBV15	TRBJ1-1	TGTGCCACCAGCAGAGATAGTTGGACCGCTGAAGCTTTCTTT	CATSRDSWTAEAFF
TRBD1	.	TRBV5-6	TRBJ1-6	TGTGCCAGCAGCGGGAGGGGACAGGGAACTTCACCCCTCCACTTT	CASSGRGQGTSPLHF
.	.	TRBV9	TRBJ1-2	TGTGCCAGCAGCCCTCCCCCCGGCAGAGAAAACTATGGCTACACCTTC	CASSPPPGRENYGYTF
.	.	TRBV7-2	TRBJ1-4	TGTGCCAGCAGCTTAACAGTGAATGAAAAACTGTTTTTT	CASSLTVNEKLFF
.	few	TRBV11-2	TRBJ1-5	TGTGCCAGCAGCCCTCTCGGGGGGGAGGATCAGCCCCAGCATTTT	CASSPLGGEDQPQHF
.	.	TRBV4-3	TRBJ1-4	TGCGCCAGCAGCCCCTACGGTAGTCGGCTGTTTTTT	CASSPYGSRLFF
.	.	TRBV19	TRBJ2-7	TGTGCCAGTAGTATTCTCCGGGACGGAACCTACGAGCAGTACTTC	CASSILRDGTYEQYF
TRBD2	.	TRBV24-1	TRBJ2-7	TGTGCCACCAGTGATTTTACAGCGGGGGGCTACGAGCAGTACTTC	CATSDFTAGGYEQYF
.	.	TRBV7-9	TRBJ2-7	TGTGCCAGCAGCTTCCCCTCCGGGGGAAACTCCTACGAGCAGTACTTC	CASSFPSGGNSYEQYF
.	.	TRBV5-7	TRBJ2-5	TGTGCCAGCAGCTTGGGGGGGCGGTGGGAGACCCAGTACTTC	CASSLGGRWETQYF
.	.	TRBV28	TRBJ1-2	TGTGCCAGCAGTTCTCAGGGTTACTATGGCTACACCTTC	CASSSQGYYGYTF
.	.	TRBV7-2	TRBJ1-5	TGTGCCAGCAGCTTAGGGAATCAGCCCCAGCATTTT	CASSLGNQPQHF
.	.	TRBV5-8	TRBJ2-5	TGTGCCAGCAGCTTGTTGGCAGTAACAGGGCAAGAGACCCAGTACTTC	CASSLLAVTGQETQYF
TRBD2	.	TRBV9	TRBJ2-3	TGTGCCAGCAGCAAGTGGACTAGCGGGGACACAGATACGCAGTATTTT	CASSKWTSGDTDTQYF
.	few	TRBV23-1	TRBJ2-1	TGCGCAGAATGCGGTGAGCAGTTCTTC	CAECGEQFF
.	.	TRBV7-9	TRBJ1-2	TGTGCCACAGATCCGGGACCGACAGATGGCTACACCTTC	CATDPGPTDGYTF
.	.	TRBV5-1	TRBJ2-7	TGCGCCAGCAGCTTTGATTGGAAGGAGCAGTACTTC	CASSFDWKEQYF